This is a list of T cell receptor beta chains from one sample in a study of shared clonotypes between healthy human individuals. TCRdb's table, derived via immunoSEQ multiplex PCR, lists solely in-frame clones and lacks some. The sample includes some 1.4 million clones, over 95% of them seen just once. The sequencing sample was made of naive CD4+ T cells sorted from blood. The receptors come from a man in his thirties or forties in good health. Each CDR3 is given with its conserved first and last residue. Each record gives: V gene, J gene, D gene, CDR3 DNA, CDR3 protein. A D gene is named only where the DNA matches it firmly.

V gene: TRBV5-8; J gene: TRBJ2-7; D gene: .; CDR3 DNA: TGTGCCAGCATGGAAAAAAGGCTCGAGCAGTACTTC; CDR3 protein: CASMEKRLEQYF
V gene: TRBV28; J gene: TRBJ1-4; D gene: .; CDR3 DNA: TGTGCCAGCAGCCCCCCAGGTACTAATGAAAAACTGTTTTTT; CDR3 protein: CASSPPGTNEKLFF
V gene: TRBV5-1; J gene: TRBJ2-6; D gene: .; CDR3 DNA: TGCGCCAGCAGCTTTCCAAACTCTGGGGCCAACGTCCTGACTTTC; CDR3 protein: CASSFPNSGANVLTF
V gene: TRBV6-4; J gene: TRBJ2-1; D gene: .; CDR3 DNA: TGTGCCAGCAGTGAGGCCGGGACACTCAATGAGCAGTTCTTC; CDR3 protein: CASSEAGTLNEQFF
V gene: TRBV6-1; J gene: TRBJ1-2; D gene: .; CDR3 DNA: TGTGCCAGCTCAAAGGACAACACTAACTATGGCTACACCTTC; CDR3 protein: CASSKDNTNYGYTF
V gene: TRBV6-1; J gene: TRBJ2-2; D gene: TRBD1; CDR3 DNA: TGTGCCAGCAGTGCTTTAACAGGGGCCGGGGAGCTGTTTTTT; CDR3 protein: CASSALTGAGELFF
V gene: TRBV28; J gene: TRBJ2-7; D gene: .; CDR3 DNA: TGTGCCAGCAGTCCTACAGCGTACGAGCAGTACTTC; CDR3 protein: CASSPTAYEQYF
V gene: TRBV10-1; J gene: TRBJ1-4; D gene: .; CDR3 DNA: TGCGCCAGCAGTGAGCCGTCCCGGGACGGGGAAAAACTGTTTTTT; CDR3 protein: CASSEPSRDGEKLFF
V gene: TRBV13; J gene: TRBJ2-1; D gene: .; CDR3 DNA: TGTGCCAGCAGCCGATCCCCCCGGACTACCAATGAGCAGTTCTTC; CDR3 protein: CASSRSPRTTNEQFF
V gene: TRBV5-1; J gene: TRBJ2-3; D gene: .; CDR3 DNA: TGCGCCAGCAGCTTCACGACAGAGAGCACAGATACGCAGTATTTT; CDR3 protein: CASSFTTESTDTQYF
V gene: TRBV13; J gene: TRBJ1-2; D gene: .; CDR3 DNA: TGTGCCAGCAGCGTCCCGGGACTCCCTAACTATGGCTACACCTTC; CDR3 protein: CASSVPGLPNYGYTF
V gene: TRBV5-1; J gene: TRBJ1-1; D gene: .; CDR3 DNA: TGCGCCAGCAGCTCCGGGGGGGGGAACACTGAAGCTTTCTTT; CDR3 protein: CASSSGGGNTEAFF